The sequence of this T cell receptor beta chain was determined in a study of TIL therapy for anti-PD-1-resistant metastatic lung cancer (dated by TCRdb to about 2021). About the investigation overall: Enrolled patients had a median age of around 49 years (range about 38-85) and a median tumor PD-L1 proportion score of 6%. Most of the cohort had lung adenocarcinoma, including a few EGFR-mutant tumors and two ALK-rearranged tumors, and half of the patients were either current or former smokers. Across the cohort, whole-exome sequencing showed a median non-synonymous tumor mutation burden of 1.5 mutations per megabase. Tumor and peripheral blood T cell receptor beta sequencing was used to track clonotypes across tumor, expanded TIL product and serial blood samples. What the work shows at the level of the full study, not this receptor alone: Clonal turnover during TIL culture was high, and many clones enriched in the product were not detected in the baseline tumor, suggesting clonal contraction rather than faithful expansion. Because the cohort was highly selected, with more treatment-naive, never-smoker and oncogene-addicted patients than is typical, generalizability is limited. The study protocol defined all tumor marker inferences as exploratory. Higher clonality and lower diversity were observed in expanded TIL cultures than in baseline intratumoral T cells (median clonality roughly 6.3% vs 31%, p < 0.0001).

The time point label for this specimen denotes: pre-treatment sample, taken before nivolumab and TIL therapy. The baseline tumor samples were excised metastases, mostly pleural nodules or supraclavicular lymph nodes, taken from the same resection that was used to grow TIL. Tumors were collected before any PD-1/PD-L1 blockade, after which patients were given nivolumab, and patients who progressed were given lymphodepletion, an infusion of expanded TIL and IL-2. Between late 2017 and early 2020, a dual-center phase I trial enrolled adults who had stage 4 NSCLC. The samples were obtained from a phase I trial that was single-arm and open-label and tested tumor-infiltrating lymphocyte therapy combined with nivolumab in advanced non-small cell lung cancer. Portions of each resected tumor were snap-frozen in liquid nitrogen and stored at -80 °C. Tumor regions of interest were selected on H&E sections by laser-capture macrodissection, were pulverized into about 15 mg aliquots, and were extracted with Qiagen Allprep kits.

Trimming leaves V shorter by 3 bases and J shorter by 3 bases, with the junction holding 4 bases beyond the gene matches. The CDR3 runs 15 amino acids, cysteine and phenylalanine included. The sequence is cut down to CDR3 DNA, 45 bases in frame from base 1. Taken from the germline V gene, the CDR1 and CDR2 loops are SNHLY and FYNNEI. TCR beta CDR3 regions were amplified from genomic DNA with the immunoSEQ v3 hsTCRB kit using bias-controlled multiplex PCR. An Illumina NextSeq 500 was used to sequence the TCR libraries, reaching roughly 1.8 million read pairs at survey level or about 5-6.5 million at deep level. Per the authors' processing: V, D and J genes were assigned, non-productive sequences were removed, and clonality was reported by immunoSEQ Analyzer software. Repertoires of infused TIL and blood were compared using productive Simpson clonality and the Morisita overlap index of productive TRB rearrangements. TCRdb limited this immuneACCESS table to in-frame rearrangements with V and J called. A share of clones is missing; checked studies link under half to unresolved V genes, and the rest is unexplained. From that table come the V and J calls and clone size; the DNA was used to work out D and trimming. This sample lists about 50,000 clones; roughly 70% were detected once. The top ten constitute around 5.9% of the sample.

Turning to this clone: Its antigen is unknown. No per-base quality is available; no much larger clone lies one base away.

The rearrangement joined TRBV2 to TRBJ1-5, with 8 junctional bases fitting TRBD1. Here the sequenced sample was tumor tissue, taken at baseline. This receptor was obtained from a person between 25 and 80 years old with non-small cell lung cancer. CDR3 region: CASSDLDRVNQPQHF. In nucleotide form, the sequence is TGTGCCAGCAGTGATTTGGACAGGGTCAATCAGCCCCAGCATTTT.